Listed below are T cell receptor beta chains from one sample, sequenced in a study of T-cell memory formation after mild COVID-19. TCRdb used MiXCR to reprocess the 5' RACE reads, holding one entry per CDR3 protein. The sample yields 400,000 to 550,000 distinct CDR3 sequences, around 25% seen once. The specimen was PBMCs or a T cell subset sorted from them (not recorded which). The receptor set was obtained from an adult woman who had mild COVID-19 (a few samples of this study predate the infection). Cell type and time point are not known. Both conserved end residues are part of each CDR3. The D gene is left open where the match is weak. Clone size, where shown, is once, few, many, or a class for clones that have expanded.

TRBV12-3/TRBV12-4	many	TRBJ1-1	NA	CASSLGPGAFF	TGTGCCAGCAGTTTAGGGCCAGGGGCTTTCTTT
TRBV12-3/TRBV12-4	NA	TRBJ1-5	TRBD1	CASSGDRVNQPQHF	TGTGCCAGCAGTGGGGACAGGGTTAATCAGCCCCAGCATTTT
TRBV7-8	NA	TRBJ2-1	NA	CASTPGGSEQFF	TGTGCCAGCACGCCTGGGGGGAGTGAGCAGTTCTTC
TRBV7-3	few	TRBJ2-5	NA	CASSLVGGGFAQETQYF	TGTGCCAGCAGCTTAGTTGGCGGGGGCTTTGCCCAAGAGACCCAGTACTTC
TRBV7-9	few	TRBJ2-1	TRBD2	CASSRAPEREGLNEQFF	TGTGCCAGCAGCCGCGCTCCTGAGCGGGAGGGTCTCAATGAGCAGTTCTTC
TRBV3-1	NA	TRBJ1-2	NA	CASSQGGGQPYGYTF	TGTGCCAGCAGCCAAGGTGGAGGACAGCCTTATGGCTACACCTTC
TRBV27	NA	TRBJ2-5	NA	CASAIGLDSLGETQYF	TGTGCCAGTGCCATCGGGTTAGACAGTCTAGGAGAGACCCAGTACTTC
TRBV18	NA	TRBJ2-7	NA	CASSPQLGYEQYF	TGTGCCAGCTCACCACAACTAGGCTACGAGCAGTACTTC
TRBV7-6	NA	TRBJ2-1	TRBD2	CASSWGSTSGSYNEQFF	TGTGCCAGCAGTTGGGGATCGACTAGCGGGAGTTACAATGAGCAGTTCTTC
TRBV7-3	NA	TRBJ2-1	TRBD1	CASSQDGTGSNEQFF	TGTGCCAGCAGCCAGGACGGGACAGGCAGCAATGAGCAGTTCTTC
TRBV5-1	few	TRBJ2-7	NA	CASSLAASTYEQYF	TGCGCCAGCAGCTTGGCGGCCTCAACCTACGAGCAGTACTTC
TRBV4-3	NA	TRBJ2-7	NA	CASSQDIGPGGEQYF	TGCGCCAGCAGCCAAGATATAGGTCCCGGAGGTGAGCAGTACTTC
TRBV4-3	few	TRBJ2-6	NA	CASSQDDAGPSGANVLTF	TGCGCCAGCAGCCAAGACGATGCAGGGCCCTCTGGGGCCAACGTCCTGACTTTC
TRBV7-9	NA	TRBJ2-7	TRBD1	CASSWIDRGEQYF	TGTGCCAGCAGCTGGATCGACAGGGGCGAGCAGTACTTC
TRBV12-3/TRBV12-4	NA	TRBJ1-4	NA	CASSVGGATNEKLFF	TGTGCCAGCAGTGTCGGGGGGGCGACTAATGAAAAACTGTTTTTT
TRBV19	few	TRBJ2-5	TRBD1	CASSGSGTGEETQYF	TGTGCCAGTAGTGGATCCGGGACAGGAGAAGAGACCCAGTACTTC
TRBV12-3/TRBV12-4	few	TRBJ2-7	NA	CASARTMGPYEQYF	TGTGCCAGCGCGAGGACAATGGGCCCCTACGAGCAGTACTTC
TRBV10-3	NA	TRBJ2-5	NA	CAIKQGRGYQETQYF	TGTGCCATCAAGCAGGGGAGGGGGTACCAAGAGACCCAGTACTTC
TRBV7-8	NA	TRBJ1-3	NA	CASSSLKTDHSGNTIYF	TGTGCCAGCAGCTCATTGAAGACAGACCACTCTGGAAACACCATATATTTT
TRBV3-1	NA	TRBJ2-1	TRBD1	CASSQDLGRTGGEQFF	TGTGCCAGCAGCCAAGATCTAGGTCGCACAGGGGGTGAGCAGTTCTTC
TRBV9	few	TRBJ2-1	TRBD2	CASSVDGLAGAEQFF	TGTGCCAGCAGCGTAGACGGACTAGCGGGAGCTGAGCAGTTCTTC
TRBV6-6	NA	TRBJ2-1	TRBD2	CASSYSSPLAGVRDEQFF	TGTGCCAGCAGTTACTCGAGCCCCCTAGCGGGAGTGAGGGATGAGCAGTTCTTC
TRBV12-3/TRBV12-4	many	TRBJ2-7	NA	CASSLTPYEQYF	TGTGCCAGCAGCCTAACCCCTTACGAGCAGTACTTC
TRBV5-1	few	TRBJ2-3	TRBD2	CASSTGLETDTQYF	TGCGCCAGCAGCACAGGACTAGAGACAGATACGCAGTATTTT
TRBV20-1	few	TRBJ2-7	NA	CSASPPGNLPGNEQYF	TGCAGTGCTAGCCCTCCGGGGAACCTCCCGGGCAACGAGCAGTACTTC
TRBV5-1	NA	TRBJ1-4	NA	CASSLGWTSGSDFSSNEKLFF	TGCGCCAGCAGCTTAGGTTGGACGAGCGGCTCCGACTTTTCCTCTAATGAAAAACTGTTTTTT
TRBV3-1	few	TRBJ2-1	TRBD2	CASSPGGLAENEQFF	TGTGCCAGCAGCCCTGGGGGACTAGCTGAGAATGAGCAGTTCTTC
TRBV5-1	few	TRBJ2-5	TRBD2	CASRAPLSREGKTQYF	TGCGCCAGCAGAGCCCCTCTCTCAAGGGAGGGAAAGACCCAGTACTTC
TRBV5-1	NA	TRBJ2-7	TRBD1	CASRGQGISEQYF	TGCGCCAGCAGGGGACAGGGAATCTCCGAGCAGTACTTC
TRBV29-1	NA	TRBJ2-1	NA	CSVETGGYNEQFF	TGCAGCGTTGAGACAGGTGGCTACAATGAGCAGTTCTTC
TRBV3-1	few	TRBJ2-2	NA	CASSMSERASLFF	TGTGCCAGCAGCATGTCGGAGCGGGCAAGTCTGTTTTTT
TRBV7-2	NA	TRBJ2-1	NA	CASSLEAPAPRNEQFF	TGTGCCAGCAGCTTAGAGGCACCGGCCCCTCGGAATGAGCAGTTCTTC
TRBV6-1	once	TRBJ2-5	TRBD1	CVSLRYRGHETQYF	TGTGTCAGCCTGAGGTACAGGGGGCACGAGACCCAGTACTTC
TRBV30	NA	TRBJ1-6	NA	CAWKSNVGSPLHF	TGTGCCTGGAAATCTAACGTCGGTTCACCCCTCCACTTT
TRBV7-9	few	TRBJ2-1	TRBD2	CASSSGLAGGLPNNEQFF	TGTGCCAGCAGCTCGGGACTAGCGGGGGGCCTACCTAACAATGAGCAGTTCTTC
TRBV6-2/TRBV6-3	NA	TRBJ2-1	TRBD2	CASSYVLAGVYNEQFF	TGTGCCAGCAGTTACGTTCTAGCGGGAGTTTACAATGAGCAGTTCTTC
TRBV12-3/TRBV12-4	few	TRBJ2-3	TRBD2	CASRTSGRPDTQYF	TGTGCCAGCAGGACTAGCGGGAGACCAGATACGCAGTATTTT
TRBV14	few	TRBJ2-7	NA	CASSQGGGPYEQYF	TGTGCCAGCAGCCAAGGAGGGGGACCATACGAGCAGTACTTC
TRBV4-2	NA	TRBJ1-2	NA	CASSRGLILYGYTF	TGTGCCAGCAGCCGGGGACTGATTCTCTATGGCTACACCTTC
TRBV9	NA	TRBJ2-2	NA	CASSVGGIPGELFF	TGTGCCAGCAGTGTTGGGGGGATACCCGGGGAGCTGTTTTTT
TRBV20-1	once	TRBJ2-7	TRBD2	CSASGLAGGASPEQYF	TGCAGTGCTAGTGGACTAGCGGGAGGGGCTTCTCCCGAGCAGTACTTC
TRBV19	few	TRBJ2-3	NA	CASMARTDTQYF	TGTGCCAGTATGGCGCGAACAGATACGCAGTATTTT